One and the same sample provided the 29 T cell receptor beta chains below, sequenced in a study of identical twins. TCRdb itself ran the 5' RACE reads through MiXCR, one entry per CDR3 protein. The sample has fewer than 350,000 distinct CDR3 sequences, more than 6.5% seen once; the top ten hold about 2.1%. The same specimen was also included in a second study, on yellow fever vaccine responses in identical twins.

The sample consisted of memory (CD45RO+) T cells sorted from blood. Every receptor here comes from a woman between 18 and 29 years old in good health.

This chain links TRBV20-1 with TRBJ1-4; 8 bases match TRBD1. This CDR3 has 14 amino acids. Germline CDR1 and CDR2: DFQATT and SNEGSKA (reference sequence). J lost 11 bases, V lost 1 base, and 9 bases had no gene match. CDR3 sequence (DNA): TGCAGTGCTAGAGGCCGGGACAGGAGAGAGAAACTGTTTTTT. This codes for CSARGRDRREKLFF.

CDR3 amino acids: CASSLARTPGETQYF. DNA for the CDR3: TGTGCCAGCAGCTTGGCCAGGACGCCGGGAGAGACCCAGTACTTC. The chain combines TRBV5-4 with TRBJ2-5; D gene ambiguous. Trimming stripped 0 bases from V and 4 bases from J, with 13 bases between. This CDR3 has 15 amino acids. From germline, CDR1 is SGHNT and CDR2 YYREEE (reference sequence).

This rearrangement joins TRBV15 to TRBJ2-1, with D perhaps TRBD2 (6 bases). Trimming stripped 4 bases from V and 9 bases from J, with 16 bases between. The CDR3 totals 14 residues. Germline CDR1 reads LNHNV; CDR2 reads YYDKDF (reference sequence). The CDR3 reads CATSTLSAGTEQFF. In DNA, the CDR3 is TGTGCCACCAGCACCTTGTCGGCGGGGACTGAGCAGTTCTTC.

This clonotype was seen at least ten times. This sequence joins TRBV5-6 and TRBJ2-1; D gene ambiguous. V lost 0 bases to trimming and J lost 7 bases, with 8 bases between them. The CDR3 has 13 amino acids. Germline V gene sequence: CDR1 SGHDT, CDR2 YYEEEE. The CDR3 sequence: CASSLGWGNEQFF. CDR3 DNA: TGTGCCAGCAGCTTGGGTTGGGGTAATGAGCAGTTCTTC.

V and J are TRBV12-3 or TRBV12-4 and TRBJ2-2; D is possibly TRBD2 (5 bases). CDR3 length equals 16 residues. Trimming stripped 5 bases from V and 0 bases from J, with 13 bases between. The CDR3 DNA reads TGTGCCAGCAGTCTACTAGTATACGCGAACACCGGGGAGCTGTTTTTT. Protein sequence: CASSLLVYANTGELFF.

This clonotype was seen repeatedly, ten times or more. The rearrangement uses TRBV28 and TRBJ2-3; TRBD2 agrees at 7 bases. Unmatched junction bases numbered 9, after V lost 3 bases and J lost 6 bases. The CDR3 sequence is 15 residues long. Germline CDR1 and CDR2: MDHEN and SYDVKM. The CDR3: CASSLRGSNRDTQYF. CDR3 coding DNA: TGTGCCAGCAGTTTGCGGGGGAGCAACAGGGATACGCAGTATTTT.

This clonotype appeared many times. This chain joins TRBV6-5 and TRBJ2-5, with D hard to call. Germline-derived CDR1 and CDR2 are MNHEY and SVGAGI. The CDR3 is 14 amino acids. V lost 2 bases and J 4 bases, leaving 11 bases between the germline ends. The CDR3 protein is CASSYVGRGETQYF. The CDR3 DNA is TGTGCCAGCAGTTACGTTGGAAGAGGAGAGACCCAGTACTTC.

The sample holds many counts of this clonotype. V usage is TRBV24-1 and J usage is TRBJ2-1, with TRBD2 identical over 10 bases. This CDR3 spans 13 amino acids. From germline, CDR1 is KGHDR and CDR2 SFDVKD. Trimming removed 10 bases from V and 6 bases from J; junction bases left unmatched: 5. CDR3: CATKRGGLNEQFF. The CDR3 DNA is TGTGCCACTAAGCGGGGGGGCCTCAATGAGCAGTTCTTC.

V is TRBV6-1 and J is TRBJ2-7; D gene uncertain. This CDR3 has 13 residues. V lost 2 bases and J 1 base, leaving 6 bases between the germline ends. Germline CDR1 and CDR2: MNHNS and SASEGT. CDR3 sequence reads: CASSEHRSYEQYV. The CDR3 DNA sequence: TGTGCCAGCAGTGAACATAGATCCTACGAGCAGTACGTC.

This clonotype occurred many times. V and J are TRBV12-3 or TRBV12-4 and TRBJ2-1; a weak D match, TRBD1 (6 bases). The CDR3 length is 13 residues. The ends were cut back, 8 bases at V and 4 bases at J, with 12 bases in the middle. The CDR3 loop reads CASSGQKYNEQFF. CDR3 DNA sequence: TGTGCCAGCTCGGGACAAAAGTACAATGAGCAGTTCTTC.

The V and J genes are TRBV11-2 and TRBJ2-3, with 10 bases lining up with TRBD1. Germline values: CDR1 SGHAT, CDR2 FQNNGV. This CDR3 has 16 amino acids. Losses at the gene ends were 1 base for V and 6 bases for J; bases not matched to a gene: 7. In DNA form, the CDR3 reads TGTGCCAGCAGCTTAGGGGCCGGGACAGGGGCGGATACGCAGTATTTT. As protein: CASSLGAGTGADTQYF.

This clonotype was detected only a few times. This chain joins TRBV20-1 and TRBJ2-1; D might be TRBD2 (6 bases). Looked up from germline, CDR1 is DFQATT and CDR2 is SNEGSKA (reference sequence). CDR3 size: 12 residues. The CDR3 is CTIADTLGEQFF. The CDR3 nucleotides read TGCACCATAGCGGACACGTTGGGGGAGCAGTTCTTC.

This clonotype was recorded at least ten times. This chain uses TRBV12-3 or TRBV12-4 with TRBJ1-2, with 7 bases lining up with TRBD1. J lost 1 base, V lost 4 bases, and 12 bases had no gene match. The CDR3 consists of 17 residues. CDR3 loop: CASSYSGTVGVNYGYTF. CDR3 sequence (DNA): TGTGCCAGCAGTTACTCCGGGACAGTGGGGGTTAACTATGGCTACACCTTC.

This clonotype was counted at least ten times. The chain employs TRBV7-8 and TRBJ2-1, with 10 bases fitting TRBD2. The CDR3 length is 16 residues. Germline CDR1 is SGHVS and CDR2 is FQNEAQ. Losses at the gene ends were 7 bases for V and 7 bases for J; bases not matched to a gene: 13. The CDR3 DNA sequence: TGTGCCAGCACCCCGAAGCGGGGGGGCCGTTGGAATGAGCAGTTCTTC. The encoded protein is CASTPKRGGRWNEQFF.

The CDR3 sequence is CASSLAGTAGTFNEKLFF. DNA for the CDR3: TGTGCCAGCAGTTTAGCAGGGACGGCAGGGACCTTTAATGAAAAACTGTTTTTT. This chain joins TRBV12-3 or TRBV12-4 and TRBJ1-4, with D perhaps TRBD1 (5 bases). Trimming cost V 0 bases and J 4 bases, with 18 bases left between them. The CDR3 has 18 amino acids.

The rearrangement uses TRBV28 and TRBJ1-2; 8 bases align to TRBD1. The CDR3 runs to 17 residues. Germline assignment: CDR1 MDHEN and CDR2 SYDVKM. The trim removed 4 bases at V and 5 bases at J, leaving 15 bases unmatched. The CDR3 sequence is CASSYGQGDHSLYGYTF. Here the CDR3 DNA reads TGTGCCAGCAGTTACGGACAGGGTGATCATTCCCTATATGGCTACACCTTC.

This clonotype appeared a few times. V gene TRBV5-1 combines with J gene TRBJ2-5; D might be TRBD1 or TRBD2, each matching 5 bases. CDR3 length: 15 residues. The germline CDR1 and CDR2 sequences are SGHRS and YFSETQ. V was pared by 5 bases and J by 5 bases, with 19 bases between. This chain's CDR3 is CASRRDGKWGETQYF. The CDR3 coding sequence is TGCGCCAGCAGACGGGACGGAAAGTGGGGGGAGACCCAGTACTTC.

The chain has TRBV3-1 and TRBJ1-4; D is undetermined. The ends were cut back, 4 bases at V and 6 bases at J, with 24 bases in the middle. This CDR3 has 18 residues. Germline values: CDR1 LGHDT, CDR2 YNNKEL (reference sequence). CDR3 protein: CASSPNPRTSLQHEKLFF. In nucleotides, the CDR3 is TGTGCCAGCAGCCCAAACCCACGGACCAGCCTACAGCATGAAAAACTGTTTTTT. Full variable domain (outside the CDR3, taken from reference TRBV3-1 and TRBJ1-4): DTAVSQTPKYLVTQMGNDKSIKCEQNLGHDTMYWYKQDSKKFLKIMFSYNNKELIINETVPNRFSPKSPDKAHLNLHINSLELGDSAVYFCASSPNPRTSLQHEKLFFGSGTQLSVL.

The chain employs TRBV2 and TRBJ2-3; D not resolved. V gave up 3 bases and J gave up 3 bases, with 10 bases separating them. This CDR3 region has 14 residues. CDR1 is SNHLY and CDR2 is FYNNEI in the germline V gene. The CDR3 sequence: CASSERYRTDTQYF. The CDR3 DNA reads TGTGCCAGCAGTGAGAGGTATCGGACAGATACGCAGTATTTT.

This clonotype was recorded a few times. The chain is built from TRBV19 and TRBJ2-1; D is tentatively TRBD1 or TRBD2 (6 bases each). This CDR3 spans 19 amino acids. Germline values: CDR1 LNHDA, CDR2 SQIVND (reference sequence). Trimming stripped 7 bases from V and 0 bases from J, with 25 bases between. The CDR3 sequence: CASTLISGALGSSYNEQFF. CDR3 bases: TGTGCCAGTACCCTCATCTCGGGGGCGCTGGGGAGCTCCTACAATGAGCAGTTCTTC.

This clonotype was seen ten or more times. The chain combines TRBV4-1 with TRBJ2-3; no definite D call. The CDR3 has 15 amino acids. The germline V gene encodes CDR1 MGHRA and CDR2 YSYEKL. The germline V and J ends were trimmed by 0 bases and 1 base, with 8 bases remaining between them. The CDR3, as DNA: TGCGCCAGCAGCCAAGAAGACTCGGGCACAGATACGCAGTATTTT. Protein: CASSQEDSGTDTQYF.

This clonotype has a handful of counts. The chain couples TRBV3-1 to TRBJ2-7; D gene unclear. The CDR3 is made up of 15 amino acids. Germline V gene sequence: CDR1 LGHDT, CDR2 YNNKEL (reference sequence). The V and J ends lost 1 base and 3 bases respectively, with 13 bases between them. The CDR3 is CASSQGDTGGYEQYF. The DNA for the CDR3 is TGTGCCAGCAGCCAAGGTGATACGGGTGGCTACGAGCAGTACTTC.

This clonotype was seen at least ten times. The rearrangement links TRBV6-1 to TRBJ2-5; 9 positions agree with TRBD2. This CDR3 is 15 amino acids long. The germline V gene has CDR1 MNHNS and CDR2 SASEGT. Trimming cost V 4 bases and J 4 bases; bases outside gene matches: 7. DNA for the CDR3: TGTGCCAGCAGTGCCTTGGCGGGAGGGAGAGAGACCCAGTACTTC. Translation: CASSALAGGRETQYF.

This clonotype was picked up a small number of times. This chain connects TRBV20-1 to TRBJ2-2, with D unclear. CDR1 is DFQATT and CDR2 is SNEGSKA in the germline V gene (reference sequence). The CDR3 consists of 13 residues. V lost 6 bases, J lost 0 bases, and 8 bases lay in between. The CDR3 DNA reads as TGCAGTGCCGAGACCTCGAACACCGGGGAGCTGTTTTTT. This encodes CSAETSNTGELFF.

Many counts were recorded for this clonotype. The chain recombines TRBV12-3 or TRBV12-4 with TRBJ2-5; D may match TRBD1 or TRBD2 (5 bases each). V lost 2 bases and J 5 bases, leaving 15 bases between the germline ends. There are 15 residues in the CDR3. This CDR3 reads CASSLLRGAGETQYF. The CDR3 bases are TGTGCCAGCAGTTTATTGAGGGGCGCTGGGGAGACCCAGTACTTC.

This clonotype was found many times. The chain uses TRBV9 and TRBJ2-1; perhaps TRBD2 as D (5 bases). CDR1 is SGDLS and CDR2 is YYNGEE in the germline V gene. Trimming took 1 base from V and 0 from J, leaving 8 bases between them. This CDR3 region has 15 residues. DNA for the CDR3: TGTGCCAGCAGCGTAAGTCTAGCCTCCTACAATGAGCAGTTCTTC. As protein: CASSVSLASYNEQFF.

This clonotype was counted only a few times. This chain joins TRBV21-1 and TRBJ1-1; the table's D call TRBD1 went unverified against the DNA. TRBV21-1 is given as a pseudogene. The CDR3 covers 15 residues. The CDR3 reads CASSKTTGLGTEAFF. CDR3 nucleotides: TGTGCCAGCAGCAAAACGACAGGGTTGGGGACTGAAGCTTTCTTT.

This clonotype was observed at least ten times. The V gene is TRBV12-3 or TRBV12-4, the J gene TRBJ2-2; the D gene is possibly TRBD1 (5 bases). V was trimmed by 5 bases and J by 7 bases, leaving 11 bases between them. This CDR3 has 13 amino acids. CDR3 residues: CASSTGAHGELFF. In DNA form, the CDR3 reads TGTGCCAGCAGTACAGGTGCCCACGGGGAGCTGTTTTTT.

This clonotype was seen ten or more times. V and J are TRBV4-2 and TRBJ1-1; D is perhaps TRBD1 (5 bases). This CDR3 contains 15 residues. V was cut by 0 bases and J by 7 bases, with 15 bases left in between. Germline V gene data show CDR1 as LGHNA and CDR2 as YNFKEQ. DNA of the CDR3: TGTGCCAGCAGCCAAGATTGGGGGGTCTTAGGTGAAGCTTTCTTT. This sequence encodes CASSQDWGVLGEAFF.